Following are 6 T cell receptor beta chains from one sample sequenced in a study of cytomegalovirus exposure and HLA in healthy donors. The PCR was carried out with 60 Vbeta primers and 13 Jbeta primers. Assay: immunoSEQ multiplex PCR; the TCRdb copy retains only in-frame clones and omits some. This table has about 140,000 clones, about four fifths appearing once. Sequenced material: PBMCs. The receptor set was obtained from a man aged 25-45 years in good health and CMV-seronegative.

The chain recombines TRBV5-1 with TRBJ1-3; tentatively, D is TRBD1 (6 bases). Per the germline V gene, CDR1 is SGHRS and CDR2 is YFSETQ. The germline V and J ends were trimmed by 3 bases and 0 bases, with 16 bases remaining between them. The CDR3 has 17 amino acids. This chain's CDR3 is CASSSGQNYYSGNTIYF. The CDR3 bases are TGCGCCAGCAGCTCCGGACAGAATTACTACTCTGGAAACACCATATATTTT.

J is TRBJ1-5 and V is TRBV28; D possibly corresponds to TRBD1 (5 bases). Germline V CDR1 and CDR2: MDHEN, SYDVKM. V dropped 4 bases and J dropped 7 bases, with 14 bases sitting between them. The CDR3 is 14 amino acids. The CDR3 sequence is CASSSHQGRQPQHF. CDR3 DNA: TGTGCCAGCAGTTCTCACCAGGGAAGACAGCCCCAGCATTTT.

The CDR3 DNA is TGTGCCACCAGCAGTTCAGTAGTTCAGGGGACACGAGCCCAAAGTCACGAGCAGTACTTC. Protein product: CATSSSVVQGTRAQSHEQYF. The chain recombines TRBV15 with TRBJ2-7, with D possibly matching TRBD1 (6 bases). Germline CDR1 and CDR2: LNHNV and YYDKDF (reference sequence). This CDR3 has 20 amino acids. Between the trimmed V and J ends, which lost 3 bases and 5 bases, there was a span of 32 bases.

The V call is TRBV6-5, the J call TRBJ1-5, with D possibly being TRBD1 (5 bases). Germline CDR1 MNHEY, CDR2 SVGAGI. The V gene lost 5 bases and the J gene lost 2 bases, with 13 bases spanning the gap. The CDR3 contains 15 residues. In DNA form, the CDR3 reads TGTGCCAGCAGTGGGACTTCAACGGGCAATCAGCCCCAGCATTTT. Translation: CASSGTSTGNQPQHF.

The chain carries TRBV11-3 and TRBJ2-7, with 9 bases lining up with TRBD1. Germline lookup yields CDR1 SGHNT and CDR2 YENEEA. The CDR3 totals 13 residues. V shed 3 bases, J shed 5 bases, and the junction held 2 bases outside the gene matches. DNA of the CDR3: TGTGCCAGCAGCTTGGGACAGGGAGACGAGCAGTACTTC. It yields the protein CASSLGQGDEQYF.

V is TRBV2 and J is TRBJ1-1; 7 bases line up with TRBD1. The V segment lost 6 bases and the J segment 1 base; nucleotides outside the gene matches: 5. Per the germline V gene, CDR1 is SNHLY and CDR2 is FYNNEI. CDR3 length: 14 amino acids. This CDR3 is CASRTDRTNTEAFF. For the CDR3, the DNA is TGTGCCAGCAGGACGGACAGGACGAACACTGAAGCTTTCTTT.